The 15 T cell receptor beta chains presented below share a single source sample, sequenced in a study of esophageal squamous cell carcinoma under preoperative chemotherapy. Via MiXCR, TCRdb re-called the PCR reads, giving one row per CDR3 protein. The sample lists about 6,600 distinct CDR3 sequences, around 33% seen once, with 13% to 15% in the top ten. The time point: before preoperative PTX-NDP chemotherapy. The specimen was collected from a patient given preoperative chemotherapy. The receptors derive from a human donor with esophageal squamous cell carcinoma. The donor label of this sample is uncertain.

This clonotype was detected many times. J is TRBJ2-3 and V is TRBV12-3 or TRBV12-4; D not resolved. CDR3 length equals 13 residues. Trimming took off 3 bases at V and 4 bases at J, with 8 bases between the two ends. The DNA for the CDR3 is TGTGCCAGCAGTTTGGGTAGTCCAGATACGCAGTATTTT. Protein sequence: CASSLGSPDTQYF.

This clonotype is termed large (0.1 to 1%). The chain employs TRBV10-3 and TRBJ2-5, with 9 positions matching TRBD1. Unmatched junction bases numbered 7, after V lost 8 bases and J lost 3 bases. Germline V gives CDR1 ENHRY, CDR2 SYGVKD. The CDR3 totals 14 residues. The CDR3 loop reads CAISGTGWEETQYF. As DNA, the CDR3 is TGTGCCATCTCCGGGACAGGGTGGGAAGAGACCCAGTACTTC.

As for this clonotype: A read error is likely, as this CDR3 ends without the conserved phenylalanine or tryptophan. The chain links TRBV10-1 to TRBJ2-1; 7 bases line up with TRBD2. The length of the CDR3 is 14 residues. Looked up from germline, CDR1 is WNHNN and CDR2 is SYGVQD (reference sequence). V lost 1 base, J lost 9 bases, and 6 bases stayed unmatched. The CDR3, as DNA: TGCGCCAGCAGTGAGTTGCCCGGGGGGAGTGAGCAGTTCTGC. Encoded protein: CASSELPGGSEQFC.

This clonotype occurred a few times. A much larger clone is a single base away; this may be a read error. The chain couples TRBV10-2 to TRBJ2-1; D may match TRBD1 or TRBD2 (5 bases each). This CDR3 is built from 16 residues. Germline assignment: CDR1 WSHSY and CDR2 SAAADI. The CDR3 DNA reads TGCGCCAGCAGTGATTGGGGGATGAGGCCCTACAATGAGGAGTTCTTC. Translated, it gives CASSDWGMRPYNEEFF.

In its sample, this clonotype is medium-sized (0.01 to 0.1%). This chain uses TRBV11-2 with TRBJ2-4; D uncertain. The CDR3 has 14 residues. Germline V lookup: CDR1 SGHAT, CDR2 FQNNGV. Trimming left V 5 bases short and J 3 bases short, with 11 bases between. CDR3 sequence reads: CASSTGLVKNIQYF. The CDR3, as DNA: TGTGCCAGCAGCACCGGGTTGGTCAAAAACATTCAGTACTTC.

This sequence joins TRBV6-1 and TRBJ2-1; TRBD2 matches at 7 bases. The last part of the DNA fits TRBJ2-7 better; the J call may be wrong. Germline-derived CDR1 and CDR2 are MNHNS and SASEGT. The CDR3 has 14 residues. The CDR3 is CASRGGVWAGEQYF. The CDR3 bases are TGTGCCAGCAGGGGGGGGGTTTGGGCGGGTGAGCAGTACTTC.

Turning to this clonotype: This is likely a read error, given that the CDR3 carries no conserved phenylalanine or tryptophan at its end. The DNA is left out, because the CDR3 cannot be placed on it with certainty; the CDR3 is given as TCRdb lists it. The rearrangement uses TRBV12-3 or TRBV12-4 and TRBJ2-6. The CDR3 spans 15 amino acids, including both terminal residues. CDR3 protein: CASKGRFSGANVVTV.

This clonotype was counted many times. The V and J genes are TRBV6-5 and TRBJ1-4; TRBD1 might be the D (5 bases). Trimming shortened V by 0 bases and J by 0 bases, and 5 bases separated the two germline ends. The V gene's germline CDR1 is MNHEY and CDR2 SVGAGI. CDR3 length: 15 residues. In nucleotides, the CDR3 is TGTGCCAGCAGTTACTCGGGGGCAACTAATGAAAAACTGTTTTTT. This sequence encodes CASSYSGATNEKLFF.

Ten or more counts support this clonotype. The CDR3 bases are TGTGCCAGCAGTGAAGCGCAGGACGGCTATGGCTACACCTTC. Protein sequence: CASSEAQDGYGYTF. The chain couples TRBV6-1 to TRBJ1-2, with D unresolved. This CDR3 spans 14 amino acids. Trimming took 0 bases from V and 4 from J, leaving 9 bases between them. Per the germline V gene, CDR1 is MNHNS and CDR2 is SASEGT.

The V call is TRBV7-2, the J call TRBJ2-1, with TRBD2 identical over 7 bases. The closer fit of TRBJ2-7 to the DNA end suggests the J call may be wrong. The CDR3 is 15 residues long. Germline loops: CDR1 SGHTA, CDR2 FQGNSA. CDR3 in DNA: TGTGCCAGCAGCCGACTAGCTTTCTTGGGGGGTGAGCAGTACTTC. This codes for CASSRLAFLGGEQYF.

This chain links TRBV7-6 with TRBJ1-1; tentatively, D is TRBD1 (5 bases). Trimming removed 5 bases from V and 5 bases from J, with 24 bases in between. CDR1 is SGHVS, CDR2 FNYEAQ, per germline. The CDR3 sequence is 17 residues long. CDR3 nucleotide sequence: TGTGCCAGCAGCGTTGGTTTTCCCGGGACGGCGGGAACTGAAGCTTTCTTT. It translates to CASSVGFPGTAGTEAFF.

The chain recombines TRBV12-3 or TRBV12-4 with TRBJ2-1; maybe TRBD1 (5 bases). The J call may be in error: the DNA end matches TRBJ2-7 better. The CDR3 loop spans 15 amino acids. The CDR3 here is CARSLSGQGSYEQYF. The DNA of the CDR3 is TGTGCCAGAAGTCTTTCTGGGCAGGGCTCCTACGAGCAGTACTTC.

This clonotype was counted at least ten times. The rearrangement links TRBV6-1 to TRBJ2-2; 9 nucleotides match TRBD1. The CDR3 is 14 residues long. Germline values: CDR1 MNHNS, CDR2 SASEGT. Germline trimming cut 9 bases from V and 7 bases from J; bases unmatched to any gene: 9. CDR3 DNA: TGTGCCAGTAGAAACAGGGGGCAGAACGGGGAGCTGTTTTTT. Translation: CASRNRGQNGELFF.

V is TRBV7-8 and J is TRBJ2-1, with D unclear. Germline CDR1 and CDR2: SGHVS and FQNEAQ. Trimming took off 6 bases at V and 1 base at J, with 13 bases between the two ends. The CDR3 has 15 amino acids. CDR3 sequence reads: CASSCVLGSYNEQFF. CDR3 DNA sequence: TGTGCCAGCAGTTGCGTTTTGGGGTCCTACAATGAGCAGTTCTTC.

Turning to this clonotype: Germline and junction disagree at one end, which may indicate a read error. The V gene is TRBV7-7, the J gene TRBJ2-1; D gene uncertain. This CDR3 comprises 15 residues. Germline V gene sequence: CDR1 SSHAT, CDR2 FNYEAQ (reference sequence). DNA of the CDR3: TGTGGTAGCAGCTTGGGTCTAGAATCCTACAATGGGCAGTTCTTC. Residues: CGSSLGLESYNGQFF.